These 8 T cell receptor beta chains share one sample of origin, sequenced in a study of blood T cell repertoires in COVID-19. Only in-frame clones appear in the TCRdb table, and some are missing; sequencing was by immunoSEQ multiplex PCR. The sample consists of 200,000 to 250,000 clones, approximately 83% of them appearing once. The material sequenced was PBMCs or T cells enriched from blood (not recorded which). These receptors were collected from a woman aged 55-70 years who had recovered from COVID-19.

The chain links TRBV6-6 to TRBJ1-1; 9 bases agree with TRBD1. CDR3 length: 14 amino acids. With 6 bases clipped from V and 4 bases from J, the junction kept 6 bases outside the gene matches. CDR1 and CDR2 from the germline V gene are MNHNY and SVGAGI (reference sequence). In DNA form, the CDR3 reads TGTGCCAGCAGCCCAGACAGGGGGTCCACTGAAGCTTTCTTT. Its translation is CASSPDRGSTEAFF.

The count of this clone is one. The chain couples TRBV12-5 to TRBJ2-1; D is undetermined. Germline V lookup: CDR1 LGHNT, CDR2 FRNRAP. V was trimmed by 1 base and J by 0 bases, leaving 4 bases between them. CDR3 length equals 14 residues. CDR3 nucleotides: TGTGCTAGTGGTTTGGGGCCCTCCTACAATGAGCAGTTCTTC. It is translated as CASGLGPSYNEQFF.

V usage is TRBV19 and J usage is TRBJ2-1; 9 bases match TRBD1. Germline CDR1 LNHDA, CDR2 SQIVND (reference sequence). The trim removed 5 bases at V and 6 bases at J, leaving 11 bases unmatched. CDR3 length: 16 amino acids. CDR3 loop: CASSPMDRGGSNEQFF. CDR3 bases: TGTGCCAGTAGTCCCATGGACAGGGGTGGAAGCAATGAGCAGTTCTTC.

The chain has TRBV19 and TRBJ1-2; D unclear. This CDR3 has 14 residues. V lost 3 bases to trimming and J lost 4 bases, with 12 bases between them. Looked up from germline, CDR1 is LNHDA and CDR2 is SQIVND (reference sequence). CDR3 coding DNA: TGTGCCAGTAGTATCGGGAGGCAGTCCTATGGCTACACCTTC. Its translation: CASSIGRQSYGYTF.

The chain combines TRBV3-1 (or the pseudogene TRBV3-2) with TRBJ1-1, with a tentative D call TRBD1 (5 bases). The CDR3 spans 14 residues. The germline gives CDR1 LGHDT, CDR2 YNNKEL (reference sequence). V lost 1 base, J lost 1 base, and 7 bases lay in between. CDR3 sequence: CASSQVRGNTEAFF. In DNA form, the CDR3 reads TGTGCCAGCAGCCAAGTTAGGGGGAACACTGAAGCTTTCTTT.

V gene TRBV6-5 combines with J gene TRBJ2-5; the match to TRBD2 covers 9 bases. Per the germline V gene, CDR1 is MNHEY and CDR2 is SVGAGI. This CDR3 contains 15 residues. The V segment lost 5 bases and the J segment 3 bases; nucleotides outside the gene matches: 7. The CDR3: CASSPSSGIKETQYF. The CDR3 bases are TGTGCCAGCAGTCCATCTAGCGGGATTAAAGAGACCCAGTACTTC.

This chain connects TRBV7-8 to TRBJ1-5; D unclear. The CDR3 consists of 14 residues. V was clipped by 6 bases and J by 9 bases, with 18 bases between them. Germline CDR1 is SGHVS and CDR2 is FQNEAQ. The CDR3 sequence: CASRKGGVGGPQHF. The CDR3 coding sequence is TGTGCCAGCAGGAAAGGCGGGGTGGGCGGGCCCCAGCATTTT.

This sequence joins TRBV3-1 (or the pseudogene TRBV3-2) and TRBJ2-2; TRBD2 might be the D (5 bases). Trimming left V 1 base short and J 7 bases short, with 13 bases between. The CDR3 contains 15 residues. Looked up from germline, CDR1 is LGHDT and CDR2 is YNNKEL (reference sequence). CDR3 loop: CASSQGSGVGGELFF. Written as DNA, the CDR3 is TGTGCCAGCAGCCAAGGATCCGGGGTCGGCGGGGAGCTGTTTTTT.